This T cell receptor (beta chain) is from a study of blood T cells in healthy people across ages. A J-beta primer mix and a sample-barcoded 5' primer were used in a second PCR of roughly 6 to 12 cycles. The template-switch adaptor was a 5' adaptor with 12 random nucleotides. It tagged each cDNA molecule. TCRdb recomputed calls from the 5' RACE reads with MiXCR, one row per CDR3 protein. In the table there are about 1.8 million distinct CDR3 sequences, around 50% of which are singletons. Points from the study as a whole: Whereas aged donors had fewer naive CD4+ cells, long-lived donors had more of them and higher diversity.

The CDR3 is 16 amino acids. Germline V gives CDR1 SEHNR, CDR2 FQNEAQ (reference sequence). V dropped 5 bases and J dropped 7 bases, with 24 bases sitting between them. Each donor gave about 9.3 milliliters of peripheral blood. No fewer than 6 million PBMCs went into each sample. Concerning this clonotype: Its antigen remains unidentified.

The source is a woman in her thirties or forties in good health. This sequence joins TRBV7-9 and TRBJ2-7, with D perhaps assigned TRBD1 or TRBD2 (5 bases each). Material: blood. CDR3 DNA sequence: TGTGCCAGCAGCCTTCCTTCGGGACGAGGGCGTAATGAGCAGTACTTC. Residues: CASSLPSGRGRNEQYF. The entire variable domain, with the rest obtained from reference TRBV7-9 and TRBJ2-7, is as follows: DTGVSQNPRHKITKRGQNVTFRCDPISEHNRLYWYRQTLGQGPEFLTYFQNEAQLEKSRLLSDRFSAERPKGSFSTLEIQRTEQGDSAMYLCASSLPSGRGRNEQYFGPGTRLTVT.